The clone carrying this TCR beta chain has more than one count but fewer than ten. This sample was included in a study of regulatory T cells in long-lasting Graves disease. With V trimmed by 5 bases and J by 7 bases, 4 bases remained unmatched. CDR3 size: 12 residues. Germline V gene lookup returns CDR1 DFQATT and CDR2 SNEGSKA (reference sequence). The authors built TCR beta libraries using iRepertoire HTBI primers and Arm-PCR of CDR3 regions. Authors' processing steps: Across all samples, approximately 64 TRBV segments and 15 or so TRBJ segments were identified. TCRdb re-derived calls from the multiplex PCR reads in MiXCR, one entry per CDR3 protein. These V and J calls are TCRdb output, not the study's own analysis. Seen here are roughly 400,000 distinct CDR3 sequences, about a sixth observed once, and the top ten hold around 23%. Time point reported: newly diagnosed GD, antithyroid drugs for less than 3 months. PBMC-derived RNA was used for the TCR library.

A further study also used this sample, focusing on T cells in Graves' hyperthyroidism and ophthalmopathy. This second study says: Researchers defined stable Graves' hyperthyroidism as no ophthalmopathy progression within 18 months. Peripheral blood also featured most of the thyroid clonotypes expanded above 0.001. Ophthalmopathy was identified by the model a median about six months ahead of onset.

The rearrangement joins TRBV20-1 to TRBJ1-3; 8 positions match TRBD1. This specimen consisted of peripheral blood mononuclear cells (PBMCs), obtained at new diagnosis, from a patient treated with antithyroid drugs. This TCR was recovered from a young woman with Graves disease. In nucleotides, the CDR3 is TGCAGTGCTGACAGGGGCGGGAACACCATATATTTT. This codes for CSADRGGNTIYF.